This T cell receptor (beta chain) comes out of a study of cytomegalovirus exposure and HLA in healthy donors. Study-level points and caveats: Sequencing likely generated an artifact that appeared as a cluster of highly shared sequence variants.

CDR3 size: 15 residues. Germline V lookup: CDR1 LGHNA, CDR2 YNFKEQ. V lost 6 bases and J lost 6, with 19 bases in between. Details on this clone: Its antigen is as yet unknown.

PCR involved 60 Vbeta and 13 Jbeta primers. Generated by immunoSEQ multiplex PCR, the TCRdb table keeps only in-frame clones and is missing some. The table shows 80,000 to 100,000 clones, with approximately 70% occurring only once. The material sequenced was PBMCs. The origin of this receptor is a man aged 50-59 years in good health and CMV-seronegative. J is TRBJ2-3 and V is TRBV4-2, with D perhaps TRBD1 (7 bases). The CDR3 DNA is TGTGCCAGCAGTATGTCGCAGGGGGGATCGGATACGCAGTATTTT. Encoded protein: CASSMSQGGSDTQYF.